A single T cell receptor beta chain is shown here with its context. The sample originates from a study of blood T cell repertoires in COVID-19. About the study: PBMCs, B-cell-depleted T cells, or T cells were the source of the cDNA or gDNA that made up the material.

This CDR3 spans 12 amino acids. Trimming left V 5 bases short and J 1 base short, with 5 bases between. CDR1 is KGHDR and CDR2 is SFDVKD in the germline V gene. Individuals aged roughly 18 to 95 years were recruited from fewer than 30 US areas. Membership in each cohort depended on participant-reported clinical history. The authors' processing: How many nucleated cells were present was estimated from reference gene primer amplification. Assay: immunoSEQ multiplex PCR; the TCRdb copy retains only in-frame clones and omits some. The DNA gave D and trimming, while V, J and clone size come from that table. The table records 300,000 to 400,000 clones, around nine tenths of them present only once.

The source material was PBMCs or T cells enriched from blood (not recorded which). The V and J genes are TRBV24-1 and TRBJ2-7; the D gene is possibly TRBD1 (5 bases). The origin of this receptor is a woman in her thirties with acute COVID-19. CDR3 protein: CATSGQSYEQYF. CDR3 in DNA: TGTGCCACCAGTGGACAGTCCTACGAGCAGTACTTC.